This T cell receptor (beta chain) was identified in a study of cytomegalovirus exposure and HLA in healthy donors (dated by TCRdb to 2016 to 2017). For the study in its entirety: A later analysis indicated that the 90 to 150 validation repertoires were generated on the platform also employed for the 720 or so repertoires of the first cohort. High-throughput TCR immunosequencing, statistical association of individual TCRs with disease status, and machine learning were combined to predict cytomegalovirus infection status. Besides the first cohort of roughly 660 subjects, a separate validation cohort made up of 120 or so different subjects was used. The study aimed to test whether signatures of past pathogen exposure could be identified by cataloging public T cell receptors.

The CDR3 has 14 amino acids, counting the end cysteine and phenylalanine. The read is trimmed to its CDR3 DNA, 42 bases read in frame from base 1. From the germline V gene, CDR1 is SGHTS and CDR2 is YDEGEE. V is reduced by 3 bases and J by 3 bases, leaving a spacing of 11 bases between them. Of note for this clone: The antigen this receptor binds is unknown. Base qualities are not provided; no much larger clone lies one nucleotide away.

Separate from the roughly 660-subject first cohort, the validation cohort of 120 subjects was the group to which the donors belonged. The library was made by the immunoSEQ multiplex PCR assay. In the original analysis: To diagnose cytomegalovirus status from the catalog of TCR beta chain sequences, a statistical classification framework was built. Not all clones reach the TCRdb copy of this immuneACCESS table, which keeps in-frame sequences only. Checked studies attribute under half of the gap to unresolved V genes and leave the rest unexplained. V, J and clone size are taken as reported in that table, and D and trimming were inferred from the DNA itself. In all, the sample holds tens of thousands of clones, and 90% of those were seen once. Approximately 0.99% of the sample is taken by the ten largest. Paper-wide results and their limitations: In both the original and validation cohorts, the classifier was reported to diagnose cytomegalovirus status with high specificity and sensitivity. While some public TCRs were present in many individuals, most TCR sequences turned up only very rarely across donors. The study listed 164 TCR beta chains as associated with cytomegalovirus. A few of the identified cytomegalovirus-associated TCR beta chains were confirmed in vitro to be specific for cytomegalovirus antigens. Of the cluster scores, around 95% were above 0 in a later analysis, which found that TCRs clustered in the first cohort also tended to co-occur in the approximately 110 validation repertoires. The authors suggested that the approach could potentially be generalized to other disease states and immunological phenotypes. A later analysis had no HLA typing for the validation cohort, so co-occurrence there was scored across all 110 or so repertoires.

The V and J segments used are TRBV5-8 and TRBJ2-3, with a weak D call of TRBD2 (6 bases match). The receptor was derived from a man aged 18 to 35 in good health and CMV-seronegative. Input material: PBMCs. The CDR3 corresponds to CASSWGTSTDTQYF. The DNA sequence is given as TGTGCCAGCAGCTGGGGGACTTCTACAGATACGCAGTATTTT.